This T cell receptor beta chain was documented in a study of technical replicates of blood from a handful of donors. V dropped 0 bases and J dropped 3 bases, with 10 bases sitting between them. Germline CDR1 SGHRS, CDR2 YFSETQ. This CDR3 region has 14 residues. Only in-frame clones appear in the TCRdb table, and some are missing; sequencing was by immunoSEQ multiplex PCR. The sample consists of tens of thousands of clones, 96% of them appearing once. The source is a human donor in good health. This chain uses TRBV5-1 with TRBJ2-7; D not resolved. The sequenced sample consisted of T cells isolated from PBMCs. The CDR3 here is CASSLGQNIYEQYF. In DNA form, the CDR3 reads TGCGCCAGCAGCTTGGGGCAGAATATCTACGAGCAGTACTTC.